This T cell receptor beta chain emerged from a study of vaccination and CD4 T cells after COVID-19. Study-wide context: Diagnosis preceded the drawing of post-COVID samples by a median around 95 days (range 35 to 161). Overlapping spike pools from SARS-CoV-2 and HCoV-NL63, HCoV-OC43 and HCoV-229E served as culture stimuli. Cultures that served as controls received a CEFX pool, an HIV-1 Nef pool, or no peptide.

Points on this clonotype: The antigen remains unidentified.

As for treatment: approximately 10-day PBMC culture with coronavirus spike peptide pools or control peptides (ViraFEST assay). It was on days 3 and 7 that half the medium was replaced with fresh IL-2 medium. Sequencing of DNA taken from cultured CD4+ T cells relied on the Oncomine TCR Beta short-read assay. TCRdb itself ran the PCR reads through MiXCR, one entry per CDR3 protein. The sample includes roughly 15,000 distinct CDR3 sequences, approximately 80% of them seen just once. The CDR3 spans 14 residues. CDR1 is LNHDA and CDR2 is SQIVND in the germline V gene (reference sequence). With V trimmed by 5 bases and J by 11 bases, 13 bases remained unmatched.

The material was CD4+ T cells from blood, cultured in vitro, obtained after SARS-CoV-2 vaccination. The V and J genes are TRBV19 and TRBJ1-1; 8 nucleotides align to TRBD1. This receptor was taken from a human donor who received a COVID-19 vaccine. CDR3 DNA sequence: TGTGCCAGTAGTGCCCCCGGGACAGGCGAAAGGGCTTTCTTT. Translation gives CASSAPGTGERAFF.